Below, one T cell receptor beta chain is given with its context. Its specificity is unknown. At one end, the junction sequence differs from germline, possibly due to a read error. This sample is part of a study of shared clonotypes between healthy human individuals. This CDR3 has 15 amino acids. Germline-derived CDR1 and CDR2 are SGHTA and FQGTGA. Study conclusions and caveats: The low donor count limited represented genetic and exposure-history diversity.

Researchers ran the assay at a deep level. Evenly divided among several immunoSEQ plates was the genomic DNA of each subset. In the original analysis: Junction-only sequences produced by ImmunoSEQ had no quality scores, so filtering differed. Here immunoSEQ multiplex PCR was the method, and the copy in TCRdb shows in-frame clones only, minus some. V and J calls and clone size follow that table, whereas D and trimming were derived from the DNA. Seen here are hundreds of thousands of clones, roughly three quarters observed once, and the top ten hold roughly an eighth. This TCR was sampled from a woman aged 40 to 50 in good health. Some clones in this sample may be carry-over from other donors' samples. The gene calls are TRBV7-3 and TRBJ2-4; possibly TRBD1 or TRBD2 for D (5 bases each). Sequenced input: PBMCs. DNA of the CDR3: TGTGCCAGCAGCTCCCGGGGCAGGGACGCCGTCCCAGAGGACTTC. Amino acids: CASSSRGRDAVPEDF.